The 10 T cell receptor beta chains reported below all come from one sample, sequenced in a study of regulatory T cells in long-lasting Graves disease. Specified time point: persistent/refractory GD, antithyroid drugs over 5 years with positive TRAb. PBMC RNA was the source of the TCR library. iRepertoire HTBI primers and Arm-PCR of CDR3 regions built TCR beta libraries. In TCRdb, the multiplex PCR reads were re-called with MiXCR into one record per CDR3 protein. The sample consists of about 460,000 distinct CDR3 sequences, 22% of them appearing once. This specimen consisted of peripheral blood mononuclear cells (PBMCs), obtained when the disease was refractory, from a patient treated with antithyroid drugs. The source of these receptors is a female donor with Graves disease.

At least ten counts were recorded for this clonotype. In DNA, the CDR3 is TGTGCCAGCAGCCCTACCCCGCGACAGGAGTTCTCTGGGGCCAACGTCCTGACTTTC. It translates to CASSPTPRQEFSGANVLTF. This chain uses TRBV7-2 with TRBJ2-6, with D perhaps TRBD1 (6 bases). The V end lost 5 bases, the J end lost 0 bases, and 20 bases lay between the germline ends. This CDR3 contains 19 residues. Germline V gene data show CDR1 as SGHTA and CDR2 as FQGNSA.

The J gene is TRBJ1-1, the V gene TRBV29-1, with D maybe TRBD1 (6 bases). The germline CDR1 and CDR2 sequences are SQVTM and ANQGSEA. With 6 bases removed from V and 1 base from J, the gap between germline ends came to 27 bases. This CDR3 is built from 18 residues. The CDR3 DNA reads TGCAGCGTCCCAATACCCACGAGGGACAACTGTTCGAACACTGAAGCTTTCTTT. This codes for CSVPIPTRDNCSNTEAFF.

Ten or more counts support this clonotype. V usage is TRBV6-1 and J usage is TRBJ1-5, with D possibly being TRBD1 (6 bases). Germline loops: CDR1 MNHNS, CDR2 SASEGT. This CDR3 is built from 15 residues. Trimming shortened V by 6 bases and J by 6 bases, and 18 bases separated the two germline ends. The DNA of the CDR3 is TGTGCCAGCAGCGAGACACAGGGAGGCCGTCAGCCCCAGCATTTT. Residues: CASSETQGGRQPQHF.

The table lists this clonotype with a few counts. V and J are TRBV19 and TRBJ1-1; D remains ambiguous. V dropped 5 bases and J dropped 1 base, with 20 bases sitting between them. The CDR3 extends over 17 amino acids. CDR1 and CDR2 (germline): LNHDA, SQIVND (reference sequence). CDR3 loop: CASSWVKPWSRNTEAFF. The CDR3 nucleotides read TGTGCCAGTAGTTGGGTTAAGCCGTGGTCGCGGAACACTGAAGCTTTCTTT.

As concerns this clonotype: A read error may produce the germline difference seen at one junction end. The V call is TRBV7-7, the J call TRBJ2-3, with D possibly matching TRBD2 (5 bases). The CDR3 is 15 amino acids. Germline loops: CDR1 SSHAT, CDR2 FNYEAQ (reference sequence). This chain's CDR3 is CASSLTPGRSDTQYF. CDR3 DNA sequence: TGTGCTAGCAGCCTCACCCCGGGGAGAAGCGATACGCAGTATTTT.

V gene TRBV19 combines with J gene TRBJ2-7; the D is unclear. Trimming pared 1 base from V and 3 bases from J, leaving 7 bases between. Looked up from germline, CDR1 is LNHDA and CDR2 is SQIVND (reference sequence). The CDR3 is 13 amino acids. DNA of the CDR3: TGTGCCAGTAGTATAGGGGCCAGCTACGAGCAGTACTTC. Its translation is CASSIGASYEQYF.

This clonotype has ten or more counts. The rearrangement joins TRBV19 to TRBJ2-7; D tentatively reads TRBD1 or TRBD2 (6 bases each). The germline CDR1 and CDR2 sequences are LNHDA and SQIVND (reference sequence). The CDR3 sequence is 14 residues long. Trimming left V 4 bases short and J 6 bases short, with 16 bases between. The CDR3 protein is CASSTTGAALEQYF. CDR3 nucleotides: TGTGCCAGTAGTACAACGGGGGCAGCCCTCGAGCAGTACTTC.

This clonotype was found many times. The J gene is TRBJ1-1, the V gene TRBV28; D is unresolved. Germline V lookup: CDR1 MDHEN, CDR2 SYDVKM. The V end lost 4 bases, the J end lost 4 bases, and 13 bases lay between the germline ends. The CDR3 contains 14 residues. The CDR3 here is CASSSLHLITEAFF. Here the CDR3 DNA reads TGTGCCAGCAGTTCCCTACACCTCATCACTGAAGCTTTCTTT.

There are many counts of this clonotype. The J gene is TRBJ2-5, the V gene TRBV3-1; possible D gene TRBD2, 6 bases. V dropped 0 bases and J dropped 5 bases, with 10 bases sitting between them. Per germline, CDR1 LGHDT and CDR2 YNNKEL (reference sequence). There are 14 residues in the CDR3. The CDR3 loop reads CASSQDSSVETQYF. For the CDR3, the DNA is TGTGCCAGCAGCCAAGATTCTAGCGTGGAGACCCAGTACTTC.

This clonotype occurred a few times. The V and J genes are TRBV28 and TRBJ1-4; D is unclear. The CDR3 extends over 14 amino acids. Germline V gene lookup returns CDR1 MDHEN and CDR2 SYDVKM. V shed 6 bases and J shed 8 bases, with 16 bases lying between them. Here the CDR3 reads CASRVRTIREKLFF. The CDR3 DNA follows: TGTGCCAGCAGGGTCCGGACGATCCGGGAAAAACTGTTTTTT.